The 13 T cell receptor beta chains listed next were all sequenced from one sample in a study of blood T cell repertoires in COVID-19. Repertoires were generated with immunoSEQ multiplex PCR, while TCRdb's copy carries only in-frame clones and drops some. The sample gives about 250,000 clones, approximately 84% of which show up once; about 4% is in the top ten. The sample was peripheral blood. The receptors stem from a man aged 45 to 65 with acute or convalescent COVID-19.

The chain employs TRBV4-1 and TRBJ1-2; TRBD1 agrees at 7 bases. This CDR3 region has 16 residues. Trimming removed 3 bases from V and 0 bases from J; junction bases left unmatched: 7. CDR1 and CDR2 from the germline V gene are MGHRA and YSYEKL. The chain's CDR3 is CASSQLGQATNYGYTF. CDR3 nucleotides: TGCGCCAGCAGCCAGCTAGGACAGGCAACTAACTATGGCTACACCTTC.

The chain joins TRBV7-9 to TRBJ2-7; D unclear. V lost 4 bases to trimming and J lost 4 bases, with 8 bases between them. CDR3 size: 12 residues. The germline CDR1 and CDR2 sequences are SEHNR and FQNEAQ (reference sequence). This CDR3 is CASSSNLYEQYF. The CDR3 region has the DNA TGTGCCAGCAGCTCTAATCTATACGAGCAGTACTTC.

The chain links TRBV7-3 to TRBJ1-1; TRBD1 is a possible D gene (5 bases). CDR1 SGHTA and CDR2 FQGTGA come from the germline V gene. V shed 3 bases and J shed 1 base, with 12 bases lying between them. The CDR3 length is 15 residues. Here the CDR3 reads CASSLVGRENTEAFF. In nucleotides, the CDR3 is TGTGCCAGCAGCTTGGTCGGCAGGGAGAACACTGAAGCTTTCTTT.

The chain couples TRBV5-4 to TRBJ2-5; the D is unclear. Germline lookup yields CDR1 SGHNT and CDR2 YYREEE (reference sequence). CDR3 length equals 14 residues. Trimming took off 4 bases at V and 0 bases at J, with 10 bases between the two ends. The CDR3 DNA reads TGTGCCAGCAGCCCCAAAGAGTACCAAGAGACCCAGTACTTC. Protein product: CASSPKEYQETQYF.

CDR3 in DNA: TGTGCCAGAAATTGCCCCGGGACAGTCGACTATGGCTACACCTTC. It yields the protein CARNCPGTVDYGYTF. This chain uses TRBV19 with TRBJ1-2; TRBD1 matches at 7 bases. V gave up 9 bases and J gave up 3 bases; unmatched junction bases: 13. The length of the CDR3 is 15 residues. Germline V gene sequence: CDR1 LNHDA, CDR2 SQIVND (reference sequence).

This sequence joins TRBV18 and TRBJ1-2, with D hard to call. The germline V gene encodes CDR1 KGHSH and CDR2 LQKENI. This CDR3 comprises 16 residues. V was cut by 0 bases and J by 8 bases, with 19 bases left in between. The DNA of the CDR3 is TGTGCCAGCTCACCACCCTTCACATCGGGGATGAAAGGCTACACCTTC. Amino acid sequence: CASSPPFTSGMKGYTF.

The V and J genes are TRBV6-5 and TRBJ1-1; weak D call: TRBD1 (5 bases). Germline assignment: CDR1 MNHEY and CDR2 SVGAGI. The CDR3 consists of 13 residues. The V and J ends lost 7 bases and 4 bases respectively, with 13 bases between them. The CDR3 nucleotides read TGTGCCAGCAAAACCCAGGGTACCACTGAAGCTTTCTTT. Amino acids: CASKTQGTTEAFF.

V is TRBV5-1 and J is TRBJ1-4; 8 bases match TRBD1. The ends lost 5 bases at V and 3 bases at J; junction bases unmatched: 3. Germline V CDR1 and CDR2: SGHRS, YFSETQ. The CDR3 totals 14 residues. The CDR3, as DNA: TGCGCCAGCAGACCACAGGGGGCTAATGAAAAACTGTTTTTT. This gives the protein CASRPQGANEKLFF.

V gene TRBV9 combines with J gene TRBJ2-2; possible D gene TRBD2, 5 bases. V lost 0 bases and J lost 1, with 10 bases in between. The V gene's germline CDR1 is SGDLS and CDR2 YYNGEE. CDR3 length equals 16 residues. CDR3 sequence: CASSVAAGLNTGELFF. Written as DNA, the CDR3 is TGTGCCAGCAGCGTAGCCGCCGGACTGAACACCGGGGAGCTGTTTTTT.

The chain couples TRBV30 to TRBJ2-1; TRBD1 is a possible D gene (7 bases). This CDR3 region has 14 residues. Germline assignment: CDR1 GTSNPN and CDR2 SVGIG (reference sequence). V lost 8 bases to trimming and J lost 1 base, with 15 bases between them. CDR3 in amino acids: CAGLPQGSYNEQFF. The CDR3 DNA sequence: TGTGCCGGACTACCACAGGGGTCCTACAATGAGCAGTTCTTC.

The chain is built from TRBV9 and TRBJ2-3, with 7 bases identical to TRBD1. This CDR3 comprises 17 residues. CDR1 and CDR2 from the germline V gene are SGDLS and YYNGEE. Trimming removed 4 bases from V and 5 bases from J; junction bases left unmatched: 16. CDR3 DNA: TGTGCCAGCAGCACACCCGGGACAGTCCTAAGTGTAGATACGCAGTATTTT. Translating it yields CASSTPGTVLSVDTQYF.

The V gene is TRBV28, the J gene TRBJ2-7; 8 nucleotides align to TRBD2. The V gene's germline CDR1 is MDHEN and CDR2 SYDVKM. CDR3 length: 14 amino acids. V was pared by 5 bases and J by 0 bases, with 3 bases of the junction left unmatched. This CDR3 is CASSLAGGSYEQYF. In DNA form, the CDR3 reads TGTGCCAGCAGTCTGGCGGGAGGCTCCTACGAGCAGTACTTC. The full variable domain, with the rest looked up from reference TRBV28 and TRBJ2-7, is DVKVTQSSRYLVKRTGEKVFLECVQDMDHENMFWYRQDPGLGLRLIYFSYDVKMKEKGDIPEGYSVSREKKERFSLILESASTNQTSMYLCASSLAGGSYEQYFGPGTRLTVT.

This sequence joins TRBV20-1 and TRBJ1-3; TRBD1 is a possible D gene (5 bases). Between the trimmed V and J ends, which lost 3 bases and 3 bases, there was a span of 18 bases. Germline V gene data show CDR1 as DFQATT and CDR2 as SNEGSKA (reference sequence). This CDR3 region has 16 residues. CDR3 DNA: TGCAGTGCTAGTCCGGTGGGCAGGGATTATGGAAACACCATATATTTT. Amino acids: CSASPVGRDYGNTIYF.